This passage covers 17 T cell receptor beta chains from one sample sequenced in a study of cytomegalovirus exposure and HLA in healthy donors. Sequencing was performed with immunoSEQ multiplex PCR; in TCRdb, only in-frame clones are kept and a portion is missing. The table shows about 90,000 clones, with around 82% occurring only once. Sequencing input: PBMCs. These receptors were taken from a woman between 18 and 29 years old in good health and CMV-seropositive.

The V gene is TRBV18, the J gene TRBJ1-2; 9 positions agree with TRBD1. V shed 2 bases and J 7 bases; nucleotides not matched to a gene: 2. The CDR3 consists of 13 residues. The germline V gene has CDR1 KGHSH and CDR2 LQKENI. As DNA, the CDR3 is TGTGCCAGCTCACCAGGACAGGGGATTGGCTACACCTTC. Amino acid sequence: CASSPGQGIGYTF.

The chain has TRBV2 and TRBJ2-3; 11 bases are a match to TRBD2. Germline CDR1 reads SNHLY; CDR2 reads FYNNEI. V trimming: 6 bases; J trimming: 6 bases; junction bases outside the gene matches: 14. The CDR3 totals 17 residues. DNA for the CDR3: TGTGCCAGCAGCGGGGCACCGGGACTAGCGGAAAGGGATACGCAGTATTTT. Translation gives CASSGAPGLAERDTQYF. The full variable domain, rest sourced from reference TRBV2 and TRBJ2-3, is EPEVTQTPSHQVTQMGQEVILRCVPISNHLYFYWYRQILGQKVEFLVSFYNNEISEKSEIFDDQFSVERPDGSNFTLKIRSTKLEDSAMYFCASSGAPGLAERDTQYFGPGTRLTVL.

The CDR3 nucleotides are TGTGCCAGCAGCTTCCGGATAGCGGGGTCCACAGATACGCAGTATTTT. Amino acids: CASSFRIAGSTDTQYF. The J gene is TRBJ2-3, the V gene TRBV7-9; TRBD2 matches 8 bases. CDR3 length: 16 amino acids. V dropped 3 bases and J dropped 2; count of bases not matched to a gene: 7. The V gene's germline CDR1 is SEHNR and CDR2 FQNEAQ (reference sequence).

This sequence joins TRBV7-3 and TRBJ2-1, with TRBD1 matching over 10 bases. Germline V gives CDR1 SGHTA, CDR2 FQGTGA. This CDR3 region has 14 residues. Trimming removed 4 bases from V and 7 bases from J; junction bases left unmatched: 4. CDR3 region: CASSSDRGRNEQFF. The CDR3 nucleotides are TGTGCCAGCAGCTCCGACAGGGGGCGAAATGAGCAGTTCTTC.

The chain uses TRBV19 and TRBJ2-3, with D unresolved. The germline gives CDR1 LNHDA, CDR2 SQIVND (reference sequence). V was trimmed by 4 bases and J by 0 bases, leaving 14 bases between them. The CDR3 runs 16 residues. CDR3 DNA sequence: TGTGCCAGTAGTAAATGGGCAGGTTCTAGCACAGATACGCAGTATTTT. It specifies CASSKWAGSSTDTQYF.

This chain joins TRBV4-1 and TRBJ2-3; D not resolved. The CDR3 has 17 residues. Germline V gives CDR1 MGHRA, CDR2 YSYEKL. Trimming cost V 1 base and J 0 bases, with 14 bases left between them. The CDR3 reads CASSQGSWKPSTDTQYF. The DNA of the CDR3 is TGCGCCAGCAGCCAAGGGAGTTGGAAACCTAGCACAGATACGCAGTATTTT.

V is TRBV19 and J is TRBJ1-2; 8 bases line up with TRBD1. This CDR3 region has 15 residues. CDR1 is LNHDA, CDR2 SQIVND, per germline (reference sequence). The trim removed 3 bases at V and 3 bases at J, leaving 6 bases unmatched. DNA for the CDR3: TGTGCCAGTAGTATCCCGACAGGGGCCTACTATGGCTACACCTTC. It translates to CASSIPTGAYYGYTF.

This chain links TRBV2 with TRBJ1-3, with no clear D. The ends were cut back, 11 bases at V and 3 bases at J, with 17 bases in the middle. Germline lookup yields CDR1 SNHLY and CDR2 FYNNEI. The CDR3 sequence is 14 residues long. The CDR3 sequence is CAGGGSRNGNTIYF. In DNA form, the CDR3 reads TGTGCCGGCGGAGGGTCTCGGAATGGAAACACCATATATTTT.

The CDR3 nucleotides are TGCGCCAGCAGCCAAGATCGGGCAGGGGGCATGGAGCAGTACTTC. Amino acid sequence: CASSQDRAGGMEQYF. The chain joins TRBV4-3 to TRBJ2-7, with TRBD1 identical over 8 bases. There are 15 residues in the CDR3. V lost 0 bases, J lost 7 bases, and 8 bases stayed unmatched. Germline CDR1 reads LGHNA; CDR2 reads YSLEER.

The chain has TRBV7-9 and TRBJ2-1; the D gene is possibly TRBD2 (6 bases). Germline lookup yields CDR1 SEHNR and CDR2 FQNEAQ (reference sequence). Trimming took off 4 bases at V and 9 bases at J, with 10 bases between the two ends. The length of the CDR3 is 12 residues. CDR3 sequence (DNA): TGTGCCAGCAGCTCCTACGGGGGTGAGCAGTTCTTC. It codes for CASSSYGGEQFF. Based on the CDR3 plus reference TRBV7-9 and TRBJ2-1, the full variable domain is DTGVSQNPRHKITKRGQNVTFRCDPISEHNRLYWYRQTLGQGPEFLTYFQNEAQLEKSRLLSDRFSAERPKGSFSTLEIQRTEQGDSAMYLCASSSYGGEQFFGPGTRLTVL.

This chain uses TRBV11-3 with TRBJ2-2; D gene ambiguous. Trimming shortened V by 1 base and J by 3 bases, and 9 bases separated the two germline ends. The CDR3 totals 15 residues. Germline CDR1 is SGHNT and CDR2 is YENEEA. For the CDR3, the DNA is TGTGCCAGCAGCTTAGGGAGCCTGGACACCGGGGAGCTGTTTTTT. Protein product: CASSLGSLDTGELFF. Using reference TRBV11-3 and TRBJ2-2 for the parts outside the CDR3, the full variable domain is EAGVVQSPRYKIIEKKQPVAFWCNPISGHNTLYWYLQNLGQGPELLIRYENEEAVDDSQLPKDRFSAERLKGVDSTLKIQPAELGDSAVYLCASSLGSLDTGELFFGEGSRLTVL.

The J gene is TRBJ1-1, the V gene TRBV6-5; TRBD1 matches 8 bases. The CDR3 is 16 residues long. Trimming removed 0 bases from V and 5 bases from J; junction bases left unmatched: 8. Germline CDR1 MNHEY, CDR2 SVGAGI. CDR3: CASSYSPRRGRTEAFF. The DNA of the CDR3 is TGTGCCAGCAGTTACTCCCCCCGCAGGGGGCGAACTGAAGCTTTCTTT.

V is TRBV5-1 and J is TRBJ2-7; 7 bases fit TRBD2. Germline V gene lookup returns CDR1 SGHRS and CDR2 YFSETQ. This CDR3 spans 15 amino acids. The V gene end was trimmed by 0 bases and the J gene end by 2 bases; junction bases not matched to a gene: 5. CDR3 bases: TGCGCCAGCAGCTTGGATGGGGGGGGAACCTACGAGCAGTACTTC. This codes for CASSLDGGGTYEQYF.

The genes are TRBV18 and TRBJ2-7; 9 positions match TRBD1. Germline values: CDR1 KGHSH, CDR2 LQKENI. This CDR3 has 15 residues. J lost 3 bases, V lost 0 bases, and 3 bases had no gene match. CDR3 DNA sequence: TGTGCCAGCTCACCACCGGGACAGGGTGTCTACGAGCAGTACTTC. Translated: CASSPPGQGVYEQYF.

The table lists this clone with a few counts. The chain links TRBV7-9 to TRBJ1-6, with 7 bases aligning to TRBD1. V shed 4 bases and J 6 bases; nucleotides not matched to a gene: 9. CDR1 and CDR2 (germline): SEHNR, FQNEAQ (reference sequence). The CDR3 is made up of 16 amino acids. This CDR3 is CASSSLRQGVNSPLHF. The CDR3 DNA follows: TGTGCCAGCAGCTCGCTTCGACAGGGCGTTAATTCACCCCTCCACTTT.

The chain links TRBV13 to TRBJ2-2; 7 bases fit TRBD2. CDR1 is PRHDT, CDR2 FYEKMQ, per germline (reference sequence). CDR3 length equals 19 residues. V lost 1 base and J lost 0; bases outside the gene matches: 11. This CDR3 is CASSLEGRAGEPNTGELFF. The CDR3 bases are TGTGCCAGCAGCTTAGAAGGGCGGGCGGGGGAGCCGAACACCGGGGAGCTGTTTTTT.

The chain employs TRBV21-1 and TRBJ2-2; the table names TRBD2, a call not compared with the DNA. TRBV21-1 is flagged as a pseudogene. The CDR3 runs 16 residues. CDR3 coding DNA: TGTGCCAGCAGCCCTAGCGGGGACTCAGACACCGGGGAGCTGTTTTTT. Protein product: CASSPSGDSDTGELFF.